The sequence of this TCR beta chain was determined in a study of cytomegalovirus exposure and HLA in healthy donors. Unrecorded immune exposures were likely, despite nominal health at sampling. The PCR employed 60 Vbeta primers together with 13 Jbeta primers. The table came from immunoSEQ multiplex PCR; TCRdb's copy has only in-frame clones and leaves some out. In the table there are 200,000 to 250,000 clones, just over 75% of which are singletons. In this sample, this clone turned up once. What it binds is unknown. General observations from the study: Near-uniform donor sequencing depth was presumed by presence/absence analyses. Earlier analysis found most TCR beta V segments productive about 87% or about 30% of the time. A later analysis linked a missense DCLRE1C variant to TCR beta V- and J-gene trimming.

The sequenced material came from PBMCs. The clonotype was recovered from a man aged 18 to 29 in good health and CMV-seronegative.

CDR3 coding DNA: TGTGCCAGCAGTTTTCCGAGCAGGGGGGCGGTCGAGCAGTACTTC. Encoded protein: CASSFPSRGAVEQYF. This chain joins TRBV28 and TRBJ2-7; the D gene is possibly TRBD1 (7 bases). V lost 3 bases to trimming and J lost 6 bases, with 18 bases between them. CDR1 and CDR2 from the germline V gene are MDHEN and SYDVKM. CDR3 size: 15 residues. Filled out from reference TRBV28 and TRBJ2-7, the complete variable domain reads DVKVTQSSRYLVKRTGEKVFLECVQDMDHENMFWYRQDPGLGLRLIYFSYDVKMKEKGDIPEGYSVSREKKERFSLILESASTNQTSMYLCASSFPSRGAVEQYFGPGTRLTVT.